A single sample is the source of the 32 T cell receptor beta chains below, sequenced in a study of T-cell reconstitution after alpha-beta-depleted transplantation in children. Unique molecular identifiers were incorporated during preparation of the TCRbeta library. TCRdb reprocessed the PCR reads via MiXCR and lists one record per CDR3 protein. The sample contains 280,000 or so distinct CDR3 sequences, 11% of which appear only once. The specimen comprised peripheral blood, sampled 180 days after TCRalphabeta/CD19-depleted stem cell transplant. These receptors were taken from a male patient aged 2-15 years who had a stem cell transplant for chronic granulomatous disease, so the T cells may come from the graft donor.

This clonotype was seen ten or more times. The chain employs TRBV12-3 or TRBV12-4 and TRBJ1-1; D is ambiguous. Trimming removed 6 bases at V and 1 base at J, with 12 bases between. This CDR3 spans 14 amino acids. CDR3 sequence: CASSPGRWNTEAFF. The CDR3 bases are TGTGCCAGCAGCCCCGGACGGTGGAACACTGAAGCTTTCTTT.

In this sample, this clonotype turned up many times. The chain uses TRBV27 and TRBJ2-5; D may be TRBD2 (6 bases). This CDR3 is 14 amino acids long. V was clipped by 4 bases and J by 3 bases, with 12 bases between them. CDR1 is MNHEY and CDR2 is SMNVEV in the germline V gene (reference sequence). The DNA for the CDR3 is TGTGCCAGCAGTTCGGTCGGCGGGAAAGAGACCCAGTACTTC. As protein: CASSSVGGKETQYF.

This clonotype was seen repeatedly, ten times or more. CDR3 DNA sequence: TGTGCCTGGAGTGCGACAGGGCGTGGGACAGATACGCAGTATTTT. Translation: CAWSATGRGTDTQYF. This chain joins TRBV30 and TRBJ2-3; TRBD1 agrees at 7 bases. The CDR3 sequence is 15 residues long. CDR1 is GTSNPN, CDR2 SVGIG, per germline (reference sequence). The J segment lost 3 bases and the V segment lost 1 base, leaving 7 bases of the junction unmatched.

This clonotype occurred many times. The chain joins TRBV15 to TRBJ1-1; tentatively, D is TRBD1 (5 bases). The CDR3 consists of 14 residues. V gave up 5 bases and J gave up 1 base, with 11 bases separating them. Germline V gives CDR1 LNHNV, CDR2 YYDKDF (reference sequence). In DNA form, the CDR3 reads TGTGCCACCAGCTCCCGACAGCAGAACACTGAAGCTTTCTTT. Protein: CATSSRQQNTEAFF. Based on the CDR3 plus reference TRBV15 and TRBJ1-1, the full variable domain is DAMVIQNPRYQVTQFGKPVTLSCSQTLNHNVMYWYQQKSSQAPKLLFHYYDKDFNNEADTPDNFQSRRPNTSFCFLDIRSPGLGDTAMYLCATSSRQQNTEAFFGQGTRLTVV.

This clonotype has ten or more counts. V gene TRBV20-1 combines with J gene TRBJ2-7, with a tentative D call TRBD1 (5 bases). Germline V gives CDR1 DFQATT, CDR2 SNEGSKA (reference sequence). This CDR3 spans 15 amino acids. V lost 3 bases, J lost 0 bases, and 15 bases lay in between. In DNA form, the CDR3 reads TGCAGTGCTAGTAAGTTAAGGGGCTCCTCCTACGAGCAGTACTTC. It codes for CSASKLRGSSYEQYF.

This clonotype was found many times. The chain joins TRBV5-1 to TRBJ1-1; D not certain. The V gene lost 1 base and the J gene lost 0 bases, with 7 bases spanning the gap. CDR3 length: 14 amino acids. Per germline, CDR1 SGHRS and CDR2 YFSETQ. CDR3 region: CASSLSVMNTEAFF. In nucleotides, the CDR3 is TGCGCCAGCAGCTTGTCGGTTATGAACACTGAAGCTTTCTTT.

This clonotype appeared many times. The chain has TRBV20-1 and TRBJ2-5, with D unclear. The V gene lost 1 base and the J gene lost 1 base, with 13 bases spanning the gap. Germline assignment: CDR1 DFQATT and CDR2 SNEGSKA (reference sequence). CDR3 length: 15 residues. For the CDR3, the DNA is TGCAGTGCTAGAGGGGCAGGTAGGGTCCAAGAGACCCAGTACTTC. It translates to CSARGAGRVQETQYF.

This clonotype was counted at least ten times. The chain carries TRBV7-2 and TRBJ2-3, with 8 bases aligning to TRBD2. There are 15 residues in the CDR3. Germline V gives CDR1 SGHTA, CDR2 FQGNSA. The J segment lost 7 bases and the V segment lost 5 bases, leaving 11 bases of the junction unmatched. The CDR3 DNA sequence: TGTGCCAGCAGCCTGGGACTAGAAGGTGGTAATACGCAGTATTTT. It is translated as CASSLGLEGGNTQYF.

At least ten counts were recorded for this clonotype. The CDR3 DNA sequence: TGTGCCAGCAGTGGACCCCTCAGGGGGCGAAGACTTAGCTCCTACAATGAGCAGTTCTTC. Translating it yields CASSGPLRGRRLSSYNEQFF. The chain carries TRBV6-1 and TRBJ2-1; 8 bases align to TRBD1. The junction had 17 bases not matched to a gene; V was cut back by 4 bases and J by 0 bases. The CDR3 loop spans 20 amino acids. CDR1 is MNHNS and CDR2 is SASEGT in the germline V gene.

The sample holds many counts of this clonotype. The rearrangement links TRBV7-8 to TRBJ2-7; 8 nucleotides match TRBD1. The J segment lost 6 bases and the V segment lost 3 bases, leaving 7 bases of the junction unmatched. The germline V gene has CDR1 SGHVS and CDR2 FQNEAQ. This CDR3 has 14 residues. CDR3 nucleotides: TGTGCCAGCAGCTTCCCGGACAGGGTCTTCGAGCAGTACTTC. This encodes CASSFPDRVFEQYF.

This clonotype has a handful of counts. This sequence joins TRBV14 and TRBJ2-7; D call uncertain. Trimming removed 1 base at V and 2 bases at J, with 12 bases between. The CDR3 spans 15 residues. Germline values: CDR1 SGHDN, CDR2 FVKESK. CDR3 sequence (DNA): TGTGCCAGCAGCCAAGTCTTTCAGATTGCCTACGAGCAGTACTTC. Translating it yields CASSQVFQIAYEQYF.

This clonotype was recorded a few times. CDR3 nucleotide sequence: TGTGCCAGTAGTACCCTGACTAACTCCTACAATGAGCAGTTCTTC. Encoded protein: CASSTLTNSYNEQFF. V is TRBV19 and J is TRBJ2-1; a weak D match, TRBD2 (5 bases). Germline loops: CDR1 LNHDA, CDR2 SQIVND (reference sequence). This CDR3 has 15 residues. V lost 4 bases and J lost 0, with 10 bases in between.

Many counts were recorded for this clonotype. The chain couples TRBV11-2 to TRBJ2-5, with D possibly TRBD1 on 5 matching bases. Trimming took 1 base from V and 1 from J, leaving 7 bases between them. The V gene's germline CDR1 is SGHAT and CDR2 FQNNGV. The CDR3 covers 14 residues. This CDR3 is CASSLVQGQETQYF. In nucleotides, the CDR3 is TGTGCCAGCAGCTTAGTTCAGGGCCAAGAGACCCAGTACTTC.

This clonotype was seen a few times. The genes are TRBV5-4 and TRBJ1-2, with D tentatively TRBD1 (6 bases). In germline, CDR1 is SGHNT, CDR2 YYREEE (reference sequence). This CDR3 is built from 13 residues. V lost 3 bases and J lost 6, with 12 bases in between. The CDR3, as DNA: TGTGCCAGCAGCTCGACAGGTTCCGATGGCTACACCTTC. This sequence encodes CASSSTGSDGYTF.

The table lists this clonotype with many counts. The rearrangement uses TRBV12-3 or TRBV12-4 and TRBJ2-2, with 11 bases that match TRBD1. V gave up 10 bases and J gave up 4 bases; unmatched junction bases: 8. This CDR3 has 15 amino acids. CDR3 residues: CATTGTGGITGELFF. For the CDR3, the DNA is TGTGCCACTACCGGGACAGGGGGAATCACCGGGGAGCTGTTTTTT.

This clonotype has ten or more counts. The CDR3 loop is CASKRSYGGSYNEQFF. CDR3 in DNA: TGTGCCAGCAAACGGTCCTATGGGGGATCCTACAATGAGCAGTTCTTC. V and J are TRBV28 and TRBJ2-1; D tentatively reads TRBD1 or TRBD2 (5 bases each). Trimming took 7 bases from V and 1 from J, leaving 17 bases between them. The CDR3 runs to 16 residues. Germline V gene sequence: CDR1 MDHEN, CDR2 SYDVKM.

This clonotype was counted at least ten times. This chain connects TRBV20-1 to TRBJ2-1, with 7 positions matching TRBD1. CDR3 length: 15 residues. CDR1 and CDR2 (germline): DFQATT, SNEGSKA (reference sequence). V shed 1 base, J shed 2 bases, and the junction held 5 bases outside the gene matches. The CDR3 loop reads CSARVARGTYNEQFF. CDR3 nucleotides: TGCAGTGCTAGAGTAGCCAGGGGGACCTACAATGAGCAGTTCTTC.

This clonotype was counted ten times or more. CDR3 nucleotide sequence: TGCGCCAGCACCCGGACAGGCCTTTCCTACGAGCAGTACTTC. It yields the protein CASTRTGLSYEQYF. The chain uses TRBV5-1 and TRBJ2-7; 7 nucleotides line up with TRBD1. Germline CDR1 is SGHRS and CDR2 is YFSETQ. This CDR3 contains 14 residues. Trimming removed 6 bases from V and 1 base from J; junction bases left unmatched: 7.

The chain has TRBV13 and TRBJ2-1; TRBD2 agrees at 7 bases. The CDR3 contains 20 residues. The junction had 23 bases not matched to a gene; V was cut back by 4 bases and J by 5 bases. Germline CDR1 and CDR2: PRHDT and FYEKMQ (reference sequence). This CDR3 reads CASSSSEYPGLIMYHNEQFF. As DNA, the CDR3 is TGTGCCAGCAGCTCATCAGAATATCCGGGACTAATAATGTACCACAATGAGCAGTTCTTC.

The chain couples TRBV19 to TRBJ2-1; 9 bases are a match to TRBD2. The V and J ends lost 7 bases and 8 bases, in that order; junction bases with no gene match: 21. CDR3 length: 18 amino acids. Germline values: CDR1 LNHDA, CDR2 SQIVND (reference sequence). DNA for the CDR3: TGTGCCAGTAATCGACTAGCGGAAGGGGTCCGCGGGGGGCATGAGCAGTTCTTC. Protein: CASNRLAEGVRGGHEQFF.

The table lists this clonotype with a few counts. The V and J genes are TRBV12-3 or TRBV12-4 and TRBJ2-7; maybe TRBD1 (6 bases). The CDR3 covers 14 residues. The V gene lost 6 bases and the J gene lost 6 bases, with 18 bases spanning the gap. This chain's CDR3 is CASRRDTLMGEQYF. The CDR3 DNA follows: TGTGCCAGCAGACGGGACACCCTCATGGGCGAGCAGTACTTC.

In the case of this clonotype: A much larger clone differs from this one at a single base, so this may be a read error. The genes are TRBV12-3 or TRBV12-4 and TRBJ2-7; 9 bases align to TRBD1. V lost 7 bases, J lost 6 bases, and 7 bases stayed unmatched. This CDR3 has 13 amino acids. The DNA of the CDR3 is TGTGCCAGCACCCGGGACAGGGTTGGCGAGCAGTACTTC. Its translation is CASTRDRVGEQYF.

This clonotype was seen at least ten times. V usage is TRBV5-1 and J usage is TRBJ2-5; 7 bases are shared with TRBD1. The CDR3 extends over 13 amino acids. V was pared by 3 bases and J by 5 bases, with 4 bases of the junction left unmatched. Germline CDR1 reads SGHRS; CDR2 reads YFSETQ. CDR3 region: CASSYRGRETQYF. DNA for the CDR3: TGCGCCAGCAGCTACAGGGGCCGGGAGACCCAGTACTTC.

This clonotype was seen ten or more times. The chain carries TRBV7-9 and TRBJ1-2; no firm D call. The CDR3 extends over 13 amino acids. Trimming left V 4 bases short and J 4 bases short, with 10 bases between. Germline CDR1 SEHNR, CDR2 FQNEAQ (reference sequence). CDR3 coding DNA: TGTGCCAGCAGCTCTCAACCCCTCTATGGCTACACCTTC. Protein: CASSSQPLYGYTF.

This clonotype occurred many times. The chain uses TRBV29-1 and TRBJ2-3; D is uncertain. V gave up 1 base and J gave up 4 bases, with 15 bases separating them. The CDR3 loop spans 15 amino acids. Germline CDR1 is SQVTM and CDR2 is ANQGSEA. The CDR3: CSVEAIEVAADTQYF. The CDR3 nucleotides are TGCAGCGTTGAAGCGATAGAGGTGGCGGCAGATACGCAGTATTTT.

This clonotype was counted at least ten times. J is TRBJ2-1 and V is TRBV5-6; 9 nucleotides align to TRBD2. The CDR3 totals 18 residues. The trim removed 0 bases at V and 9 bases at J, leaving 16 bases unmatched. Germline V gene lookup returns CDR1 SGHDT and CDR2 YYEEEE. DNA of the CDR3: TGTGCCAGCAGCTTGGGGCAGGGGAGCAGCGGGAGGAGAAGTGAGCAGTTCTTC. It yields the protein CASSLGQGSSGRRSEQFF.

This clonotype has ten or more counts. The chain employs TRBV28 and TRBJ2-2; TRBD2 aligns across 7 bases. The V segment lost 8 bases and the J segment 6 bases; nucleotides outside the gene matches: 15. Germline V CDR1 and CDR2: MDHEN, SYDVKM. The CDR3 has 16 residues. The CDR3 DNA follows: TGTGCCAGCCTCGGCGGGAGAGTCTCTTTGTCCGGGGAGCTGTTTTTT. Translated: CASLGGRVSLSGELFF.

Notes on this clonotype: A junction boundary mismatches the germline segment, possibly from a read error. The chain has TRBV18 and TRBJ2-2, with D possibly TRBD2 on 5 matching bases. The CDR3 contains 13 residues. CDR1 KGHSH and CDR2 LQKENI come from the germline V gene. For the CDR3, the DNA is TGTGCCAGCTCACCTACGAACACCGGGGAGCTGTCTTTT. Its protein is CASSPTNTGELSF. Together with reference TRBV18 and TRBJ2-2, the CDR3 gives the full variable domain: NAGVMQNPRHLVRRRGQEARLRCSPMKGHSHVYWYRQLPEEGLKFMVYLQKENIIDESGMPKERFSAEFPKEGPSILRIQQVVRGDSAAYFCASSPTNTGELSFGEGSRLTVL.

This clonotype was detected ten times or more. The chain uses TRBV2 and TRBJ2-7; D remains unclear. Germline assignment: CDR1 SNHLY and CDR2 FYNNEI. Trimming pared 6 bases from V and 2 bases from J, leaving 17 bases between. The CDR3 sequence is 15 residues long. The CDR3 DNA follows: TGTGCCAGCAGCAGTGAGATGGGCGTCACCTACGAGCAGTACTTC. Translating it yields CASSSEMGVTYEQYF.

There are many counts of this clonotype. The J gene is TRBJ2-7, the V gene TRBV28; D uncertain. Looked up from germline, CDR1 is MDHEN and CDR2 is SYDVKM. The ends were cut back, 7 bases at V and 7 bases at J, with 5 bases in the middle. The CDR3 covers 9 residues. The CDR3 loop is CASIREQYF. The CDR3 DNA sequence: TGTGCCAGCATTCGGGAGCAGTACTTC.

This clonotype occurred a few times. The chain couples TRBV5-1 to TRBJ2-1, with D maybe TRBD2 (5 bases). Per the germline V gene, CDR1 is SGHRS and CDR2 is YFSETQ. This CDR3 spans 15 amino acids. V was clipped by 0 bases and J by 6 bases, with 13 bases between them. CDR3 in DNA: TGCGCCAGCAGCTTGGGTAGCGAGACTACCAATGAGCAGTTCTTC. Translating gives CASSLGSETTNEQFF.

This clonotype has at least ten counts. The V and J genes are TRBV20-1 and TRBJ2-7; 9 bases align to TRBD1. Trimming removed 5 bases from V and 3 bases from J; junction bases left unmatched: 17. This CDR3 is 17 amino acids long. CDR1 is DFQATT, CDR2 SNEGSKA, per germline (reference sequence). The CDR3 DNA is TGCAGTGCTCTTGACACAGGGGGCGATAACTTGGGCTACGAGCAGTACTTC. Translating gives CSALDTGGDNLGYEQYF.